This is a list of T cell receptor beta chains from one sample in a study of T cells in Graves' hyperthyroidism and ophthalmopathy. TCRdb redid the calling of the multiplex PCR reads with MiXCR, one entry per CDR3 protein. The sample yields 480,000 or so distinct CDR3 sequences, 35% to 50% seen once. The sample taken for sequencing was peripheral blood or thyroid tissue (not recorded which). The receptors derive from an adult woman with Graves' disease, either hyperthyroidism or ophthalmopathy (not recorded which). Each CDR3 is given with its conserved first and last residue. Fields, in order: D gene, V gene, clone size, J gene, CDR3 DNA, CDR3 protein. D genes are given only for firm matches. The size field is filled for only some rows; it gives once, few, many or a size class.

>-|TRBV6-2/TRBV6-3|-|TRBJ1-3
TGTGCCAGCACCTCGGGACGGCCGCCCTCTGGAAACACCATATATTTT
CASTSGRPPSGNTIYF
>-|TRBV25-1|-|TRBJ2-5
TGTGCCAGCAGTGAATATATCGGACAGTTCCTTCAAGAGACCCAGTACTTC
CASSEYIGQFLQETQYF
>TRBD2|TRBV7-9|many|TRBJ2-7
TGTGCCAGCAGCTGGAGCGGGAGCAGGAACGAGCAGTACTTC
CASSWSGSRNEQYF
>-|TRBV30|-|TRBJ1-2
TGTGCCTGGAGTCTACAGGACTATGGCTACACCTTC
CAWSLQDYGYTF
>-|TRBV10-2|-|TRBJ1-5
TGCGCCAGCAGTGAGCTCGGCAGGTATAATCAGCCCCAGCATTTT
CASSELGRYNQPQHF
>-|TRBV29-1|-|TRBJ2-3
TGCAGCGTTGACCCGGCTGGAGATACGCAGTATTTT
CSVDPAGDTQYF
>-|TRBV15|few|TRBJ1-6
TGTGCCACCAGCAGTCACTTACAGGCGTATAATTCACCCCTCCACTTT
CATSSHLQAYNSPLHF
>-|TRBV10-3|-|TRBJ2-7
TGTGCCATCAGTGAGTCTCTGGGGGCGCTTCACGAGCAGTACTTC
CAISESLGALHEQYF
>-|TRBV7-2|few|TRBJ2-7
TGTGCCAGCAGCAATGTCGGCGAGCAGTACTTC
CASSNVGEQYF
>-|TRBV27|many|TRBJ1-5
TGTGCCAGCAGTCGAGGGATGAATCAGCCCCAGCATTTT
CASSRGMNQPQHF
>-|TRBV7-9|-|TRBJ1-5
TGTGCCAGCAGCCCCCCTTGGGGGGGAGGTGTTCTTAGAGCCAATCAGCCCCAGCATTTT
CASSPPWGGGVLRANQPQHF
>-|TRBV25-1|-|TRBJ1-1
TGTGCCAGCAGTGAAGGGCACCCGAACACTGAAGCTTTCTTT
CASSEGHPNTEAFF
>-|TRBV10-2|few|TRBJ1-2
TGCGCCAGCAGCCAGACAGTCCATAACTATGGCTACACCTTC
CASSQTVHNYGYTF
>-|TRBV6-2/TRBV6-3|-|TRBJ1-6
TGTGCCAGCAGCTCCACAGGGATCCGCTCCTATAATTCACCCCTCCACTTT
CASSSTGIRSYNSPLHF
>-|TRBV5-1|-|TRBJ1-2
TGCGCCAGCAGCATGGAAGACGGGAACCTCTATGGCTACACCTTC
CASSMEDGNLYGYTF
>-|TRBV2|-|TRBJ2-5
TGTGCCAGCAGTGTCCAGTACTTC
CASSVQYF
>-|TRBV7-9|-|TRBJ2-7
TGTGCCAGCACTATCAGAATTTCAGGCTACGAGCAGTACTTC
CASTIRISGYEQYF
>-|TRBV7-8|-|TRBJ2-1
TGTGCCAGCAGCTTAGCGAGGGACATATACAATGAGCAGTTCTTC
CASSLARDIYNEQFF
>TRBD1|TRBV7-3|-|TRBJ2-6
TGTGCCAGCAGCTTCGACAGGGGCACTGGGGCCAACGTCCTGACTTTC
CASSFDRGTGANVLTF
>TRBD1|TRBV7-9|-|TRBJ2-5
TGTGCCAGCAGCTCCTGGGACAGGGGACGGAGAGAGACCCAGTACTTC
CASSSWDRGRRETQYF
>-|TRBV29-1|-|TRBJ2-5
TGCAGCGTCCCCGGTGGGGGGGAGACCCAGTACTTC
CSVPGGGETQYF
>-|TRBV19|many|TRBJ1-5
TGTGCCAGTAGTATTCGGCGGACAGATAGCAATCAGCCCCAGCATTTT
CASSIRRTDSNQPQHF
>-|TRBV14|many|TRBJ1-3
TGTGCCAGCAGCCGTGGAGCTGGAAACACCATATATTTT
CASSRGAGNTIYF
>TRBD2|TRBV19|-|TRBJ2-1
TGTGCCAGTAGTGGCGGGAGTGGTTACAATGAGCAGTTCTTC
CASSGGSGYNEQFF
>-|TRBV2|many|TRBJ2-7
TGTGCCAGCAGCCCGCAGGGCCGACCCTACGAGCAGTACTTC
CASSPQGRPYEQYF
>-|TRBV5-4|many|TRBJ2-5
TGTGCCAGCAGGTCACAGGGTCGAGGGGAAGAGACCCAGTACTTC
CASRSQGRGEETQYF
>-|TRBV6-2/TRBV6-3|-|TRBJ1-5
TGTGCCAGCAGTGGCGTCCCCGGGAATCAGCCCCAGCATTTT
CASSGVPGNQPQHF
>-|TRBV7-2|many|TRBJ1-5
TGTGCCAGCAGCTTAGCATCCGCCTATAGCAATCAGCCCCAGCATTTT
CASSLASAYSNQPQHF
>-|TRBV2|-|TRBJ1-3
TGTGCCAGCAGTTGGCAGAGTGGAAACACCATATATTTT
CASSWQSGNTIYF
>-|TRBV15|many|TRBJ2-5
TGTGCCACCAGCAGAGGGACAGTACAAGAGACCCAGTACTTC
CATSRGTVQETQYF
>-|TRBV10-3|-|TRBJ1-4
TGTGCCATCAGTGAGTCCTCAGGAGCAAATGAAAAACTGTTTTTT
CAISESSGANEKLFF
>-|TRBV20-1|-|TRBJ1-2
TGCAGTGCTAGAGGGGGCCGAGGCTACACCTTC
CSARGGRGYTF
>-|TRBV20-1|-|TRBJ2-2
TGCAGTGCTAGAGATTTGGTGGCAGCGAACACCGGGGAGCTGTTTTTT
CSARDLVAANTGELFF
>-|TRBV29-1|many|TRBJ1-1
TGCAGCGGGGCTCAGGGGAGGACTGAAGCTTTCTTT
CSGAQGRTEAFF
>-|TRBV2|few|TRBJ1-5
TGTGCCAACAGTGGGTCTGAGGGGACACGGCATTTT
CANSGSEGTRHF
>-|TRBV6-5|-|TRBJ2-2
TGTGCCAGCAGTTACCGGGGGCCTGGCACCGGGGAGCTGTTTTTT
CASSYRGPGTGELFF
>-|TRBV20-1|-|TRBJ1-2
TGCAGTGCCCCCGGGACGGACGCGAACACCGGGGACGATGGCTACACCTTC
CSAPGTDANTGDDGYTF
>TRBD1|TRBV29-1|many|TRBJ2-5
TGCAGCGTAAGACAGGGGGCTGGGGAGACCCAGTACTTC
CSVRQGAGETQYF
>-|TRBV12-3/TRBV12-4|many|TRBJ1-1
TGTGCCAGCACCTGGACAGTGAACACTGAAGCTTTCTTT
CASTWTVNTEAFF
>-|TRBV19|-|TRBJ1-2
TGTGCCAGTAGGTTAAGAAGGGACCATGGCTACACCTTC
CASRLRRDHGYTF
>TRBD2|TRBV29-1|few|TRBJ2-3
TGCAGCGCCAAGGGACTAGCGGGATCCACAGATACGCAGTATTTT
CSAKGLAGSTDTQYF
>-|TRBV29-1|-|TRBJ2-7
TGCAGCGTTCTAGGACCCGACTACGAGCAGTACTTC
CSVLGPDYEQYF
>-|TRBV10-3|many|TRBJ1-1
TGTGCGATTGACGGAGGACAGAACACTGAAGCTTTCTTT
CAIDGGQNTEAFF
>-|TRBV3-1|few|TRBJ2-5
TGTGCCAGCAGCTCCGGGACACAGACTCGGGAGACCCAGTACTTC
CASSSGTQTRETQYF
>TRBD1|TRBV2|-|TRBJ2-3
TGTGCCAGCAGGTTGGACAGGGGGAGCACAGATACGCAGTATTTT
CASRLDRGSTDTQYF
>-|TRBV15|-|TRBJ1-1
TGTGCCACCAGCGACGATATCCCGAACACTGAAGCTTTCTTT
CATSDDIPNTEAFF
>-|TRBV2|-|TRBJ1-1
TGTGCCAGCAGCCCCTGGGGGTTCACTGAAGCTTTCTTT
CASSPWGFTEAFF
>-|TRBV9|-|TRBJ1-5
TGTGCCAGCAGCTCCCAGGGGCGAGGCAATCAGCCCCAGCATTTT
CASSSQGRGNQPQHF
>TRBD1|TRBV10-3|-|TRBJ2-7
TGTGCCATCGCCGGGACAGGGAACGAGCAGTACTTC
CAIAGTGNEQYF
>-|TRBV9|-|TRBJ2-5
TGTGCCAGCAGCGTAGGGTCTGGTGGACGGAAAGAGACCCAGTACTTC
CASSVGSGGRKETQYF
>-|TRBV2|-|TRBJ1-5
TGTGCCAGCAGTTTAGGGGGAAATAGCAATCAGCCCCAGAATTTT
CASSLGGNSNQPQNF
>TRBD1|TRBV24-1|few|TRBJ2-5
TGTGCCACCAGTGATCCCGGGACAGAACAAGAGACCCAGTACTTC
CATSDPGTEQETQYF
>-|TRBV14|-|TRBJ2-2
TGTGCCAGCAGCCAACCCGGGACTCTCTTCACCGGGGAGCTGTTTTTT
CASSQPGTLFTGELFF
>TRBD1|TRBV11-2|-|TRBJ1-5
TGTGCCAGCAGCTTAGGTGACAGGGGGTCCGGTCAGCCCCAGCATTTT
CASSLGDRGSGQPQHF
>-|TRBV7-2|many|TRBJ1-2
TGTGCCAGCAGCCTTCGACCAAAAGGAAGTTATGGCTACACCTTC
CASSLRPKGSYGYTF